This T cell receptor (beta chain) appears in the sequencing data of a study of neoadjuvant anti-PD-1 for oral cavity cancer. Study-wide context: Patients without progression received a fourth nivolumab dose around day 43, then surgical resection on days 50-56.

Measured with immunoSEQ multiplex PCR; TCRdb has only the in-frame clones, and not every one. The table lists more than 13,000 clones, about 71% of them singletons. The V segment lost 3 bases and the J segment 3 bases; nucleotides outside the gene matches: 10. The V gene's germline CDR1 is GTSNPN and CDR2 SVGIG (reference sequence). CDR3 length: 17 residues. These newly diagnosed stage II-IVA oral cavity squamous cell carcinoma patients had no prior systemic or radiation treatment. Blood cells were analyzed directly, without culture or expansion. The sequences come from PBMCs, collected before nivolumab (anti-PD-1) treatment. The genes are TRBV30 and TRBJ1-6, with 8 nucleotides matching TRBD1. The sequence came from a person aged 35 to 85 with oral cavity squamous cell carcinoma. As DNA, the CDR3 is TGTGCCTGGAGCATAGACAGGGGAACCGACTATAATTCACCCCTCCACTTT. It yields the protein CAWSIDRGTDYNSPLHF.